These 14 T cell receptor beta chains were all obtained from the same sample, sequenced in a study of tumor and adjacent non-tumor tissue in lung cancer. The template was RNA from unsorted bulk tissue. This non-tumor lung sample came from over 3 cm beyond the tumor edge. Three rounds of nested PCR, following a modified ARM-PCR protocol, produced the TCRbeta library. TCRdb analysed the multiplex PCR reads with MiXCR anew, one entry per CDR3 protein. Of 47,000 or so distinct CDR3 sequences detected, 60% to 65% appear once; the ten largest clones hold about 29%. What was sequenced was distant non-tumor lung tissue. The source is a woman aged 70 to 79 with non-small cell lung cancer.

On this clonotype itself: The junction does not match germline at one end; this may be a read error. The chain combines TRBV6-5 with TRBJ2-1; TRBD1 aligns across 7 bases. Germline assignment: CDR1 MNHEY and CDR2 SVGAGI. The CDR3 sequence is 15 residues long. The CDR3 reads CVSSRRTGPNNEQFF. The CDR3 DNA follows: TGTGTCAGCAGTCGCAGGACAGGCCCTAACAATGAGCAGTTCTTC.

This chain links TRBV29-1 with TRBJ1-3, with D perhaps TRBD1 (6 bases). The CDR3 runs 12 residues. The V end lost 6 bases, the J end lost 16 bases, and 22 bases lay between the germline ends. Germline lookup yields CDR1 SQVTM and CDR2 ANQGSEA. CDR3 sequence (DNA): TGCAGCGTCAGGGGATCTGGAAACACGATGTATTTT. It yields the protein CSVRGSGNTMYF.

Only one count was recorded for this clonotype. The gene calls are TRBV29-1 and TRBJ1-1; 8 nucleotides line up with TRBD1. From germline, CDR1 is SQVTM and CDR2 ANQGSEA. The CDR3 runs 14 residues. CDR3 protein: CRGYRGKMVTEAFF. The CDR3 DNA follows: TGCAGGGGATACAGGGGGAAAATGGTCACTGAAGCTTTCTTT.

This clonotype came up a few times. This sequence joins TRBV10-3 and TRBJ1-2; D uncertain. V lost 7 bases, J lost 4 bases, and 13 bases lay in between. Germline values: CDR1 ENHRY, CDR2 SYGVKD. This CDR3 region has 13 residues. DNA of the CDR3: TGTGCCATCAATGTCAGCGTTCGCTATGGCTACACCTTC. It is translated as CAINVSVRYGYTF.

This clonotype showed up just once. An end of the junction differs from the germline gene, which may be a read error. The chain is built from TRBV10-2 and TRBJ1-4; possible D gene TRBD1, 6 bases. There are 13 residues in the CDR3. Germline CDR1 WSHSY, CDR2 SAAADI. CDR3 coding DNA: TGTGCCAGCACGGGACATCTTAATGAAGAACTGTTTTTT. It yields the protein CASTGHLNEELFF.

This clonotype occurred a few times. The CDR3: CASSAAGAAFYEQYF. CDR3 DNA: TGTGCCAGCTCCGCGGCCGGGGCAGCCTTCTACGAGCAGTACTTC. The chain joins TRBV28 to TRBJ2-7; D is perhaps TRBD1 or TRBD2 (5 bases each). The V end was cut by 8 bases, the J end by 3 bases, with 20 bases between. Germline CDR1 is MDHEN and CDR2 is SYDVKM. There are 15 residues in the CDR3.

Turning to this clonotype: Possible read error: a much larger clone is one base away. The CDR3 sequence is CASSPDIEETQYF. The DNA for the CDR3 is TGTGCCAGCAGCCCCGACATAGAAGAGACCCAGTACTTC. The V and J genes are TRBV5-4 and TRBJ2-5; no clear D. V was clipped by 4 bases and J by 3 bases, with 10 bases between them. The CDR3 covers 13 residues. Looked up from germline, CDR1 is SGHNT and CDR2 is YYREEE (reference sequence).

A remark on this clonotype: The conserved phenylalanine or tryptophan is not found at the CDR3 terminus, so this likely reflects a read error. The CDR3 reads CASSSQHYNEQFY. CDR3 nucleotides: TGTGCCAGCAGTTCACAGCATTACAATGAGCAGTTCTAC. The chain recombines TRBV6-1 with TRBJ2-1, with D unresolved. V shed 5 bases and J shed 4 bases, with 9 bases lying between them. CDR1 and CDR2 from the germline V gene are MNHNS and SASEGT. The CDR3 consists of 13 residues.

This clonotype was counted at least ten times. The chain has TRBV6-1 and TRBJ2-5; 11 bases align to TRBD2. Germline V CDR1 and CDR2: MNHNS, SASEGT. There are 15 residues in the CDR3. Trimming took 8 bases from V and 5 from J; bases not matched to a gene: 10. In nucleotides, the CDR3 is TGTGCCAGCTGTAATAGCGGGAGGGTTTGGGAGACCCAGTACTTC. Encoded protein: CASCNSGRVWETQYF.

V gene TRBV6-1 combines with J gene TRBJ1-5; D is uncertain. TRBJ2-3 explains the end of the DNA better; the J call may be wrong. The CDR3 covers 13 residues. The germline gives CDR1 MNHNS, CDR2 SASEGT. The CDR3 region has the DNA TGTGCCAGCAGTCTCTCCCAAAATCAGCCCCAGTATTTT. This translates into CASSLSQNQPQYF.

Regarding this clonotype: At one boundary the junction diverges from the germline segment, which might be a read error. The chain couples TRBV6-2 or TRBV6-3 to TRBJ2-7; 9 nucleotides line up with TRBD1. The germline V gene has CDR1 MNHEY and CDR2 SVGEGT. The CDR3 runs 14 residues. This CDR3 is CASTVDRGPFEQCF. CDR3 nucleotides: TGTGCCAGCACCGTGGACAGGGGCCCCTTCGAGCAGTGCTTC.

A word on this clonotype: Possible read error: a much larger clone is one base away. J is TRBJ1-1 and V is TRBV20-1; TRBD1 matches at 8 bases. The CDR3 is 14 amino acids. V lost 6 bases, J lost 4 bases, and 10 bases stayed unmatched. In germline, CDR1 is DFQATT, CDR2 SNEGSKA (reference sequence). The CDR3 is CSAAGQGSTTEAFF. CDR3 nucleotide sequence: TGCAGTGCGGCCGGACAGGGCTCGACCACTGAAGCTTTCTTT.

As for this clonotype: Since the CDR3 does not end with the conserved phenylalanine or tryptophan, this likely comes from a read error. The DNA is left out, because the CDR3 cannot be placed on it with certainty; the CDR3 is given as TCRdb lists it. The chain combines TRBV29-1 with TRBJ2-1; no check of the table's D call, TRBD1, against the DNA was made. Germline V gene lookup returns CDR1 SQVTM and CDR2 ANQGSEA. The CDR3 spans 14 amino acids, including both terminal residues. Here the CDR3 reads CSGEPGFTYNEQSL.

Note on this clonotype: An end of the junction differs from the germline gene, which may be a read error. V gene TRBV12-3 or TRBV12-4 combines with J gene TRBJ2-3, with D possibly TRBD2 on 5 matching bases. This CDR3 has 13 amino acids. CDR3 region: CSSSTTTEDTQYF. CDR3 nucleotide sequence: TGTTCCAGCAGTACGACTACGGAAGATACGCAGTATTTT.